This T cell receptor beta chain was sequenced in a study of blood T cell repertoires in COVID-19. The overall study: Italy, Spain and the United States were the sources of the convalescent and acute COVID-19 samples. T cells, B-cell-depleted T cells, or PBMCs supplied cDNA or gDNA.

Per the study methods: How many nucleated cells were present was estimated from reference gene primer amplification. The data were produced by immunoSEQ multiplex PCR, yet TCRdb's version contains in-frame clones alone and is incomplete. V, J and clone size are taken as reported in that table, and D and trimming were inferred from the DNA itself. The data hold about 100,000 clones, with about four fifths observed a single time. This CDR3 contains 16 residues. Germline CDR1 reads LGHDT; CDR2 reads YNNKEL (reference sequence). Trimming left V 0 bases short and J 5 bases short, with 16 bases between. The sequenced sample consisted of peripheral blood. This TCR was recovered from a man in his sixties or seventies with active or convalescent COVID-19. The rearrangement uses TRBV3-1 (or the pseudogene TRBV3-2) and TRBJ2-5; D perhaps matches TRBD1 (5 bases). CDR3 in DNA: TGTGCCAGCAGCCAAGATCGAGTGTGGGGCCGCGAGACCCAGTACTTC. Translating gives CASSQDRVWGRETQYF.